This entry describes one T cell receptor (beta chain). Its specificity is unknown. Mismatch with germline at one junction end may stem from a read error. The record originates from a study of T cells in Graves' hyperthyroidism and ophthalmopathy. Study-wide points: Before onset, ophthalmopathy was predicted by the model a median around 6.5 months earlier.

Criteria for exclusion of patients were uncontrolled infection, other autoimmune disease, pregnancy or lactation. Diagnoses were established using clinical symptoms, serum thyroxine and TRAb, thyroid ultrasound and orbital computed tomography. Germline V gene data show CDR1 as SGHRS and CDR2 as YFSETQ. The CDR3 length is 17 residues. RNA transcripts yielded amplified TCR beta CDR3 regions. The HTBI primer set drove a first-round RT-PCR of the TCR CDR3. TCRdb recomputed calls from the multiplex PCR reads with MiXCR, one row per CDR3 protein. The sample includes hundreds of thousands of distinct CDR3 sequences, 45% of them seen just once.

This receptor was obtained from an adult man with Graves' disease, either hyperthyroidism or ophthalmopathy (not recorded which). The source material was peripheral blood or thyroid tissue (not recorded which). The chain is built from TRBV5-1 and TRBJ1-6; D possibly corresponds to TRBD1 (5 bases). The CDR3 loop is CTSSLDGGPRLNSPLHF. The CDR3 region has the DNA TGCACCAGCAGCTTGGACGGGGGACCCCGTTTGAATTCACCCCTCCACTTT.